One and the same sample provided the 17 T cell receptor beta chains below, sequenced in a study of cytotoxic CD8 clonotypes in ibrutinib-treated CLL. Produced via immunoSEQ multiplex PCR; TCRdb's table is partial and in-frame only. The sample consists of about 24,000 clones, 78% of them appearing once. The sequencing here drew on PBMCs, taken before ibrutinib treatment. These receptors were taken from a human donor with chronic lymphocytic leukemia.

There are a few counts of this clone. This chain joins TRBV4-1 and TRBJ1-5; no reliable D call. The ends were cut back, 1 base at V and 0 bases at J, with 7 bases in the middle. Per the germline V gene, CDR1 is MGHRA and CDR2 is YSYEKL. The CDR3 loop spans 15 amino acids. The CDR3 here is CASSQGQDSNQPQHF. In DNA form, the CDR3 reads TGCGCCAGCAGCCAAGGCCAGGATAGCAATCAGCCCCAGCATTTT.

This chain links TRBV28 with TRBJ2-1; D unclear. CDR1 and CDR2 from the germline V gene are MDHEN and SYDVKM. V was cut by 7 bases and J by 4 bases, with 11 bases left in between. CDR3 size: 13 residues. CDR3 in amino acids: CASMVDRYNEQFF. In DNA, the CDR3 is TGTGCCAGCATGGTCGATAGGTACAATGAGCAGTTCTTC.

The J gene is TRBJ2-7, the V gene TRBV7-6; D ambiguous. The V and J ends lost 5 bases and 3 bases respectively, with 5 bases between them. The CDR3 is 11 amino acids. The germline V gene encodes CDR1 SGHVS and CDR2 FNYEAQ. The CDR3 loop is CASSTYYEQYF. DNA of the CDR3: TGTGCCAGCAGCACATACTACGAGCAGTACTTC.

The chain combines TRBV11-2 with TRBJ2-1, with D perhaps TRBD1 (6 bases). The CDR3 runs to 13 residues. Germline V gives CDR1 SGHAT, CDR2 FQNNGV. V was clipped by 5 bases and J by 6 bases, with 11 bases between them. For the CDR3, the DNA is TGTGCCAGCAGCCTACTACAGGGCAATGAGCAGTTCTTC. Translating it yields CASSLLQGNEQFF.

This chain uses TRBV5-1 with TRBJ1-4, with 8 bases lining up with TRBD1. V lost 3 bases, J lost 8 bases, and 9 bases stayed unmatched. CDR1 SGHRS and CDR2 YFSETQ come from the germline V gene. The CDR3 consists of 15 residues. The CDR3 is CASSSTGGKSEKLFF. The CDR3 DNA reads TGCGCCAGCAGCTCCACAGGGGGGAAAAGCGAAAAACTGTTTTTT.

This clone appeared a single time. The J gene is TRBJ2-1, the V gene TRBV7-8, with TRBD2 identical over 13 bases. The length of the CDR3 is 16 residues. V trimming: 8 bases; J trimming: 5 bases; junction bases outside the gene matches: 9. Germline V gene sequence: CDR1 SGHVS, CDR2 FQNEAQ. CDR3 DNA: TGTGCCAGCGGAGCGGGGACTAGCGGGATCCACAATGAGCAGTTCTTC. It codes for CASGAGTSGIHNEQFF.

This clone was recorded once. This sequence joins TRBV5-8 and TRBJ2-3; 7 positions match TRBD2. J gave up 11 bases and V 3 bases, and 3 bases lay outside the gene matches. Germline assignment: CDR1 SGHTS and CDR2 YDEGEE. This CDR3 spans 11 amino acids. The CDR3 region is CASSWGGEQYF. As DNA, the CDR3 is TGTGCCAGCAGCTGGGGAGGGGAGCAGTATTTT.

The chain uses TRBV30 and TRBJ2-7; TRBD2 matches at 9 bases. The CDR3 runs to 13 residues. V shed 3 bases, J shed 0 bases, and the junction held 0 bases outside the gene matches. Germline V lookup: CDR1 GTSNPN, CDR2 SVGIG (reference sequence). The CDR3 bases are TGTGCCTGGAGACTAGCGGGCTCCTACGAGCAGTACTTC. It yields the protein CAWRLAGSYEQYF.

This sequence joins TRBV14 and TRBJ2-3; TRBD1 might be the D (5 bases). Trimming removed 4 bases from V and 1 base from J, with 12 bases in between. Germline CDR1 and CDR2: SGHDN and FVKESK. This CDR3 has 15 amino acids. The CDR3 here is CASSRRTPGTDTQYF. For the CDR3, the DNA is TGTGCCAGCAGCCGACGGACACCGGGCACAGATACGCAGTATTTT.

CDR3 in amino acids: CASSSDTGEQYF. CDR3 nucleotide sequence: TGTGCCAGCAGCTCAGACACGGGCGAGCAGTACTTC. This rearrangement joins TRBV7-2 to TRBJ2-7; D uncertain. This CDR3 spans 12 amino acids. Germline V gene sequence: CDR1 SGHTA, CDR2 FQGNSA. V was pared by 4 bases and J by 6 bases, with 10 bases between.

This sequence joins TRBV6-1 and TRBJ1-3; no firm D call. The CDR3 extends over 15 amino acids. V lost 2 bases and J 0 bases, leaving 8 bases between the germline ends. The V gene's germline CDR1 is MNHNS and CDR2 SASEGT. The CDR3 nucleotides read TGTGCCAGCAGTGAATACAGTCCCTCTGGAAACACCATATATTTT. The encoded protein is CASSEYSPSGNTIYF.

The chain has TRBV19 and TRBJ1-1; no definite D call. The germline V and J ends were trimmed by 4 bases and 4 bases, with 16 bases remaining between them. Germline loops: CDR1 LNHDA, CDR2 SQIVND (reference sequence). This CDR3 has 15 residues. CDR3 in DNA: TGTGCCAGTAGTACAAACCGGGCCGATTCCACTGAAGCTTTCTTT. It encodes CASSTNRADSTEAFF.

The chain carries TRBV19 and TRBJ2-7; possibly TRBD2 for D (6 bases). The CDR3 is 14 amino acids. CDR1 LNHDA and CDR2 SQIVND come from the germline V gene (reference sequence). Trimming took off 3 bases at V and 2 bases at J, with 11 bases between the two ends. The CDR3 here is CASSMREGTYEQYF. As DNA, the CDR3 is TGTGCCAGTAGTATGCGGGAAGGGACCTACGAGCAGTACTTC.

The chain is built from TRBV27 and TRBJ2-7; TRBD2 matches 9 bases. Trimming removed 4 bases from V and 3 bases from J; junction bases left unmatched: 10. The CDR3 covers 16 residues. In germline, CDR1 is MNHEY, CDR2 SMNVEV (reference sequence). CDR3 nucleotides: TGTGCCAGCAGTTGTGAAGCGGGAGGTCACCACTACGAGCAGTACTTC. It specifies CASSCEAGGHHYEQYF.

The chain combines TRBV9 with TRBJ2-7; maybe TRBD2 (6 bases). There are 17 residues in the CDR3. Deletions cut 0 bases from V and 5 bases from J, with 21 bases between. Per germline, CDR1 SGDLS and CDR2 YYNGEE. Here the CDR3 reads CASSVESEGWTSDEQYF. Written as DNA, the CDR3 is TGTGCCAGCAGCGTAGAGTCGGAGGGCTGGACCAGCGACGAGCAGTACTTC.

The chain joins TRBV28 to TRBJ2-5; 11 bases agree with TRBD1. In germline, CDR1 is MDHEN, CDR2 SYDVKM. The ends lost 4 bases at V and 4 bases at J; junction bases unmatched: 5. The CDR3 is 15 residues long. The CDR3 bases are TGTGCCAGCAGTTCCCCGGGACAGGGGGGAGAGACCCAGTACTTC. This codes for CASSSPGQGGETQYF.

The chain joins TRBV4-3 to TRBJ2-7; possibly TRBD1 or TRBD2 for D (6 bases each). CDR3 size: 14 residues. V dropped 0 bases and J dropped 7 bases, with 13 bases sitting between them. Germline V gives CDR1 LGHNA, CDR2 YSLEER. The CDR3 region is CASSQEAGGWEQYF. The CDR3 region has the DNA TGCGCCAGCAGCCAAGAGGCCGGGGGCTGGGAGCAGTACTTC.